The 3 T cell receptor beta chains reported below all come from one sample, sequenced in a study of blood T cell repertoires in COVID-19. The protocol was immunoSEQ multiplex PCR, while the TCRdb copy is restricted to in-frame clones and leaves out a portion. Here the sample spans about 46,000 clones, roughly 86% being singletons. The sequenced sample was PBMCs or T cells enriched from blood (not recorded which). All receptors come from a woman aged 45-65 years who had recovered from COVID-19.

This rearrangement joins TRBV5-1 to TRBJ1-5, with unresolved D. The CDR3 spans 13 residues. Germline CDR1 reads SGHRS; CDR2 reads YFSETQ. V gave up 2 bases and J gave up 7 bases, with 10 bases separating them. This chain's CDR3 is CASSFGSGQPQHF. The CDR3 nucleotides are TGCGCCAGCAGCTTCGGGAGCGGGCAGCCCCAGCATTTT.

V and J are TRBV18 and TRBJ1-5, with 9 bases fitting TRBD1. Germline CDR1 and CDR2: KGHSH and LQKENI. This CDR3 is built from 14 residues. J lost 11 bases, V lost 3 bases, and 8 bases had no gene match. CDR3 bases: TGTGCCAGCTCACCCCGGACAGGGGTGCTAACCCAGCATTTT. Translation: CASSPRTGVLTQHF. The variable domain in full, with the rest retrieved from reference TRBV18 and TRBJ1-5, is NAGVMQNPRHLVRRRGQEARLRCSPMKGHSHVYWYRQLPEEGLKFMVYLQKENIIDESGMPKERFSAEFPKEGPSILRIQQVVRGDSAAYFCASSPRTGVLTQHFGDGTRLSIL.

This clone was seen just once. Written as DNA, the CDR3 is TGTGCCAGCAGTTACCTAGGTCAGCCCCAGCATTTT. Translation gives CASSYLGQPQHF. The rearrangement joins TRBV6-2 or TRBV6-3 to TRBJ1-5; no reliable D call. Trimming removed 2 bases at V and 6 bases at J, with 5 bases between. This CDR3 is built from 12 residues. Germline values: CDR1 MNHEY, CDR2 SVGEGT.